This TCR beta chain was observed in a study of T cell responses to AZD1222 COVID-19 vaccine. General study results and limits: Spike-specific TCR breadth and depth went up after people got two AZD1222 doses. Dominant CD4 TCR responses targeted spike regions 160-218 and 743-854.

CDR3 length: 16 residues. Germline assignment: CDR1 KGHSH and CDR2 LQKENI. The V gene lost 2 bases and the J gene lost 0 bases, with 13 bases spanning the gap. Using immunoSEQ multiplex PCR, the repertoire was profiled, and TCRdb retains in-frame clones only, with some absent. The data show approximately 84,000 clones, roughly 90% seen once. Comment on this clone: The antigen remains unidentified.

This clonotype was sampled from an adult in good health. The chain joins TRBV18 to TRBJ2-5; D may be TRBD1 (6 bases). The sequences come from peripheral blood, collected on day 0 of AZD1222 vaccination. This CDR3 is CASSPFSRGNQETQYF. DNA for the CDR3: TGTGCCAGCTCACCATTCAGCAGGGGAAACCAAGAGACCCAGTACTTC. The full variable domain, with the rest looked up from reference TRBV18 and TRBJ2-5, is NAGVMQNPRHLVRRRGQEARLRCSPMKGHSHVYWYRQLPEEGLKFMVYLQKENIIDESGMPKERFSAEFPKEGPSILRIQQVVRGDSAAYFCASSPFSRGNQETQYFGPGTRLLVL.